This T cell receptor beta chain was sequenced in a study of cytomegalovirus exposure and HLA in healthy donors. Findings and limits, study-wide: The likely origin of a cluster of highly shared sequence variants was a sequencing artifact. Most of the CMV-associated TCR beta chains (in a later analysis) appeared to be HLA-restricted. Available immune exposure information covered CMV serostatus only.

Germline-derived CDR1 and CDR2 are SGHVS and FQNEAQ. The V gene lost 0 bases and the J gene lost 1 base, with 6 bases spanning the gap. This CDR3 contains 14 residues. Of note for this clone: The antigen is not known.

60 Vbeta and 13 Jbeta primers were used in PCR. In the authors' methods: An analysis performed later counted around 86 million unique TCR beta chains (approximately 12 million of them shared). This table comes from immunoSEQ multiplex PCR, and its TCRdb copy is limited to in-frame clones, with some not included. The V and J calls and the clone size are those of that table, but D and trimming were determined from the DNA. This table has about 75,000 clones, roughly 84% appearing once. The TCR sequence derives from a man in his 70s in good health and CMV-seropositive. The rearrangement uses TRBV7-8 and TRBJ2-5; TRBD2 is a possible D gene (5 bases). Source material: PBMCs. This chain's CDR3 is CASSLARGQETQYF. The DNA for the CDR3 is TGTGCCAGCAGCTTAGCTCGGGGCCAAGAGACCCAGTACTTC. The complete variable domain, with remaining parts taken from reference TRBV7-8 and TRBJ2-5, reads GAGVSQSPRYKVAKRGQDVALRCDPISGHVSLFWYQQALGQGPEFLTYFQNEAQLDKSGLPSDRFFAERPEGSVSTLKIQRTQQEDSAVYLCASSLARGQETQYFGPGTRLLVL.